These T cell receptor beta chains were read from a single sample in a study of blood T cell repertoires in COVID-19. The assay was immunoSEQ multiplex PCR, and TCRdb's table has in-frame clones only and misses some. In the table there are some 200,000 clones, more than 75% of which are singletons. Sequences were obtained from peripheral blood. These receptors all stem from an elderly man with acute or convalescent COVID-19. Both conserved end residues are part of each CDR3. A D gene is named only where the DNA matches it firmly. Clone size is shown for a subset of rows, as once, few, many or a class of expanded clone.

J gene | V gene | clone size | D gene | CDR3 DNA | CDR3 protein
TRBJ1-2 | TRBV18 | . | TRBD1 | TGTGCCAGCTCAACGGACAGGATCATAGGTAATGGCTACACCTTC | CASSTDRIIGNGYTF
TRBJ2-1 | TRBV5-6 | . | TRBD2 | TGTGCCAGCAGCTCGGGGGGTAGCGGGAGGACCTACAATGAGCAGTTCTTC | CASSSGGSGRTYNEQFF
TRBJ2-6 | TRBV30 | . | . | TGTGCCTACACGTCTGGGGCCAACGTCCTGACTTTC | CAYTSGANVLTF
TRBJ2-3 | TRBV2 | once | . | TGTGCCAGCAGACTAGGCGAACACACAGATACGCAGTATTTT | CASRLGEHTDTQYF
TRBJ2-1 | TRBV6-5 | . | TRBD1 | TGTGCCAGCAGTTACGGGGGGACAGGGGTTGTAGATGAGCAGTTCTTC | CASSYGGTGVVDEQFF
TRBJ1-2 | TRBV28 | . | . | TGTGCCAGCAGTTCAACGGGATCAAAGAACTATGGCTACACCTTC | CASSSTGSKNYGYTF
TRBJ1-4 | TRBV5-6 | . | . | TGTGCCAGCAGCTTGGGCGGGATAACAACTAATGAAAAACTGTTTTTT | CASSLGGITTNEKLFF
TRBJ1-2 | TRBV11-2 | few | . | TGTGCCAGCAGCTTAGGGAGGGTCAGGGTGGACGGCTACACCTTC | CASSLGRVRVDGYTF
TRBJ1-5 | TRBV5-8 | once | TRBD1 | TGTGCCAGCACGCGTACAGGGGTAGGGAATCAGCCCCAGCATTTT | CASTRTGVGNQPQHF
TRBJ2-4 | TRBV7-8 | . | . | TGTGCCAGCAGCCGGGGAGCTTCGGTCGAAAACATTCAGTACTTC | CASSRGASVENIQYF
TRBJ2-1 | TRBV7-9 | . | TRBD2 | TGTGCCACCAAAACTAGCGGGAGACGCAATGAGCAGTTCTTC | CATKTSGRRNEQFF
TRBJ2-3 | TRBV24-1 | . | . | TGTGCCACCAGTCTCTCCCGAGCCGGGTCATCAGATACGCAGTATTTT | CATSLSRAGSSDTQYF
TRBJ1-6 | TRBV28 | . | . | TGTGCCAGCAGTTCTCTTGGACAGAATAATTCACCCCTCCACTTT | CASSSLGQNNSPLHF
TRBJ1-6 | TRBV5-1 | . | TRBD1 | TGCGCCAGCAGCTTATCGGGACAGGGGGCTTTCAATTCACCCCTCCACTTT | CASSLSGQGAFNSPLHF
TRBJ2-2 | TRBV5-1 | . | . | TGCGCCAGCAGCTTCATCGCGGGACAGTCCGGGGAGCTGTTTTTT | CASSFIAGQSGELFF
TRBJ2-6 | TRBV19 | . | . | TGTGCCAGTAGTATTGAGGAATGGGTCGCTGGGGCCAACGTCCTGACTTTC | CASSIEEWVAGANVLTF
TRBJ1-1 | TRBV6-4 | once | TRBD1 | TGTGCCAGCAGTGACTCGATACAGGGGAGTGAAGCTTTCTTT | CASSDSIQGSEAFF
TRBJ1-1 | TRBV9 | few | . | TGTGCCAGCAGTAACCGGGAAAATATTTTCACTGAAGCTTTCTTT | CASSNRENIFTEAFF
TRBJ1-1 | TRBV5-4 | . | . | TGTGCCAGCAGCTTCGGGGGAACGGGGGGCAGCACTGAAGCTTTCTTT | CASSFGGTGGSTEAFF
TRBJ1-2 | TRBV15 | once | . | TGTGCCACCAGACCTAGGGAGGGTATTAACTATGGCTACACCTTC | CATRPREGINYGYTF
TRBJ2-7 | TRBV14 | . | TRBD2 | TGTGCCAGCAGCCGCTCTAGCGGGAGTAGAGGGTACGAGCAGTACTTC | CASSRSSGSRGYEQYF
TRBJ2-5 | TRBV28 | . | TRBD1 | TGTGCCAGCAGTTCCTCAGGGACAGCCCAAGAGACCCAGTACTTC | CASSSSGTAQETQYF
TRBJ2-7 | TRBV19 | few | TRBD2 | TGTGCCAGTAGTATCGGGACTAGCGGGAGGTTGGTGTACGAGCAGTACTTC | CASSIGTSGRLVYEQYF
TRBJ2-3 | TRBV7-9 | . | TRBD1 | TGTGCCAGCAGCAAAGACAGGGCAGGGTCTAGCACAGATACGCAGTATTTT | CASSKDRAGSSTDTQYF
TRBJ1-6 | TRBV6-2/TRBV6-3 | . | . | TGTGCCAGCAGTTACCCCGACAGGAATTCACCCCTCCACTTT | CASSYPDRNSPLHF
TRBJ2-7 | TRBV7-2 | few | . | TGTGCCAGCAGCTTCGACAGAAGTTCCTACGAGCAGTACTTC | CASSFDRSSYEQYF
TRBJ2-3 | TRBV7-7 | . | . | TGTGCTAGCAGCCCTGGGCCTGGCACAGATACGCAGTATTTT | CASSPGPGTDTQYF
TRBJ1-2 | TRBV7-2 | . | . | TGTGCCAGCAGCTTAGAGAACTCGAACTATGGCTACACCTTC | CASSLENSNYGYTF
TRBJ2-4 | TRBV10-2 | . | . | TGCGCCAGCAGAGTGAGCCGGGTCGGCAAAAACATTCAGTACTTC | CASRVSRVGKNIQYF
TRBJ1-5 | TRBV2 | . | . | TGTGCCAGCAGTGAAAGGCGGAGCAATCAGCCCCAGCATTTT | CASSERRSNQPQHF
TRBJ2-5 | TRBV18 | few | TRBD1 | TGTGCCAGCTCAACGTCCACAGGGGCTTTAGAGACCCAGTACTTC | CASSTSTGALETQYF
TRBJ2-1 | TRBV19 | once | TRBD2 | TGTGCCACAGAAGCGGGAACGAGCTCCTACAATGAGCAGTTCTTC | CATEAGTSSYNEQFF
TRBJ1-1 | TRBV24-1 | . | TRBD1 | TGTGCCACCAGTGGTCAGGGGGTGAACACTGAAGCTTTCTTT | CATSGQGVNTEAFF
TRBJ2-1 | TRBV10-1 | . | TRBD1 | TGCGCCAGGCTAAGACAGGGGGGTTACAATGAGCAGTTCTTC | CARLRQGGYNEQFF
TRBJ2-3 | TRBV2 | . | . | TGTGCCAGCAGCGGGACTTGGGCAGATACGCAGTATTTT | CASSGTWADTQYF
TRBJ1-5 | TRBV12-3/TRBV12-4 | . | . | TGTGCCAGCAGTCAGGATCAGCCCCAGCATTTT | CASSQDQPQHF
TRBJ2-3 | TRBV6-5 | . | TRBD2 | TGTGCCAGCAAGGTTTCGGGAGGGCAGGATACGCAGTATTTT | CASKVSGGQDTQYF
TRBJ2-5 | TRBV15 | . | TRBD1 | TGTGCCACCAGCGAAGGGACAGTCCAAGAGACCCAGTACTTC | CATSEGTVQETQYF
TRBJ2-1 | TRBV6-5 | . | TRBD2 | TGTGCCAGCACCCCTTTCGCGGGAGAGCGTGTTGAGCAGTTCTTC | CASTPFAGERVEQFF
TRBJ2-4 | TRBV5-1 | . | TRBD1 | TGCGCCAGCAGCTGGGCGGGACAGGCCGTCGGGGACATTCAGTACTTC | CASSWAGQAVGDIQYF
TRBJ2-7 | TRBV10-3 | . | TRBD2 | TGTGCCATCGCCTACGGCGCGGGGGGGGTCTACGAGCAGTACTTC | CAIAYGAGGVYEQYF
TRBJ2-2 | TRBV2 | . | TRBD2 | TGTGCCACAAGAGCGGGGGCGCCCGCCACCGGGGAGCTGTTTTTT | CATRAGAPATGELFF
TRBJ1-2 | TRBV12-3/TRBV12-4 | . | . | TGTGCCAGCAGTTTAGGGCAGTATGGCTACACCTTC | CASSLGQYGYTF
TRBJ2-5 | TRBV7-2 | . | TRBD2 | TGTGCCAGCAGCTTAGGACTAGCGGGAGTTGAGACCCAGTACTTC | CASSLGLAGVETQYF
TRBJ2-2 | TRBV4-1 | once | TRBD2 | TGCGCCAGCAGCCAACGTGCCCCCGGGACTAGCGGGAGGGAGGACGGGGAGCTGTTTTTT | CASSQRAPGTSGREDGELFF
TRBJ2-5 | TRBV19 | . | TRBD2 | TGTGCCAGTAGTCGGGGGGGGGAGACCCAGTACTTC | CASSRGGETQYF
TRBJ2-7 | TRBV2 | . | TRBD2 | TGTGCCAGCAGGAAGCTGCGGGAGGGCACGCACGAGCAGTACTTC | CASRKLREGTHEQYF
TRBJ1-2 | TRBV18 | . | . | TGTGCCAGCTCACCCCAGGGTTCTAACTATGGCTACACCTTC | CASSPQGSNYGYTF
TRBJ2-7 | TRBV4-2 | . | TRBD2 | TGTGCCAGCAGCCAATCACTAGCGGGCCCGAACGAGCAGTACTTC | CASSQSLAGPNEQYF